The 5 T cell receptor beta chains in this list originate from one sample, sequenced in a study of blood T cell repertoires in COVID-19. This table comes from immunoSEQ multiplex PCR, and its TCRdb copy is limited to in-frame clones, with some not included. The sample includes 150,000 to 200,000 clones, more than 85% seen only once; the top ten take around 2.7%. Material for sequencing was peripheral blood. These receptors were collected from a man aged 35 to 55 with active or convalescent COVID-19.

The chain couples TRBV5-6 to TRBJ2-3; possible D gene TRBD2, 5 bases. V was pared by 5 bases and J by 1 base, with 8 bases between. The CDR3 is 13 residues long. CDR1 and CDR2 (germline): SGHDT, YYEEEE. The CDR3 spells CASSSAGTDTQYF. DNA of the CDR3: TGTGCCAGCAGTTCAGCGGGCACAGATACGCAGTATTTT.

The gene calls are TRBV19 and TRBJ2-1; 7 bases match TRBD2. V was pared by 7 bases and J by 8 bases, with 11 bases of the junction left unmatched. The CDR3 loop spans 14 amino acids. From germline, CDR1 is LNHDA and CDR2 SQIVND (reference sequence). In DNA form, the CDR3 reads TGTGCCAGTACTAGGTTCGGGCTAGCGGATGAGCAGTTCTTC. Translated, it gives CASTRFGLADEQFF.

The J gene is TRBJ1-5, the V gene TRBV28; tentatively, D is TRBD1 (6 bases). The CDR3 has 16 amino acids. The V gene's germline CDR1 is MDHEN and CDR2 SYDVKM. Trimming cost V 7 bases and J 1 base, with 17 bases left between them. The CDR3: CASNVISGGSNQPQHF. The CDR3 coding sequence is TGTGCCAGCAACGTCATCTCGGGGGGCAGCAATCAGCCCCAGCATTTT.

This chain links TRBV7-9 with TRBJ1-2; the D is unclear. The germline gives CDR1 SEHNR, CDR2 FQNEAQ (reference sequence). V lost 1 base and J 8 bases, leaving 11 bases between the germline ends. The CDR3 has 13 amino acids. The CDR3 sequence: CASSLGGGYGYTF. Here the CDR3 DNA reads TGTGCCAGCAGCTTAGGGGGAGGATACGGCTACACCTTC.

The chain recombines TRBV12-3 or TRBV12-4 with TRBJ2-3, with unresolved D. The length of the CDR3 is 12 residues. V lost 1 base and J 5 bases, leaving 4 bases between the germline ends. Here the CDR3 DNA reads TGTGCCAGCAGTTTAGTCCAAGATACGCAGTATTTT. This gives the protein CASSLVQDTQYF.